The 16 T cell receptor beta chains presented below share a single source sample, sequenced in a study of blood T cell repertoires in COVID-19. Method: immunoSEQ multiplex PCR; TCRdb's copy keeps in-frame clones and lacks some. The table has 240,000 or so clones, approximately 80% seen once. Input material: peripheral blood. All receptors derive from a woman aged 18-29 years with acute or convalescent COVID-19.

This sequence joins TRBV5-8 and TRBJ2-7; TRBD1 aligns across 7 bases. J was trimmed by 2 bases and V by 4 bases; bases with no gene match: 12. CDR3 length: 16 residues. Germline V gene data show CDR1 as SGHTS and CDR2 as YDEGEE. The chain's CDR3 is CASSLQGLAITYEQYF. The CDR3 DNA is TGTGCCAGCAGCCTACAGGGGTTAGCGATCACCTACGAGCAGTACTTC. Variable domain in full (rest from reference TRBV5-8 and TRBJ2-7): EAGVTQSPTHLIKTRGQQATLRCSPISGHTSVYWYQQALGLGLQFLLWYDEGEERNRGNFPPRFSGRQFPNYSSELNVNALELEDSALYLCASSLQGLAITYEQYFGPGTRLTVT.

This clone was detected a few times. This sequence joins TRBV5-1 and TRBJ1-6; 7 bases line up with TRBD1. Germline V gene sequence: CDR1 SGHRS, CDR2 YFSETQ. The CDR3 has 15 amino acids. V lost 4 bases, J lost 5 bases, and 6 bases stayed unmatched. As DNA, the CDR3 is TGCGCCAGCAGCCCGCAGGGACAGCATAATTCACCCCTCCACTTT. Its protein is CASSPQGQHNSPLHF.

The chain carries TRBV27 and TRBJ2-7; maybe TRBD2 (7 bases). This CDR3 region has 13 residues. Looked up from germline, CDR1 is MNHEY and CDR2 is SMNVEV (reference sequence). V was pared by 8 bases and J by 5 bases, with 16 bases between. CDR3 sequence (DNA): TGTGCCAGCCGCCGGGGGGCTTCGCACGAGCAGTACTTC. This encodes CASRRGASHEQYF.

The genes are TRBV28 and TRBJ1-3; no clear D gene. Trimming left V 3 bases short and J 0 bases short, with 9 bases between. CDR1 is MDHEN, CDR2 SYDVKM, per germline. This CDR3 is 15 amino acids long. The DNA of the CDR3 is TGTGCCAGCAGTTTCCTAGTGAGCTCTGGAAACACCATATATTTT. Its translation: CASSFLVSSGNTIYF.

The rearrangement uses TRBV18 and TRBJ2-5, with 7 bases fitting TRBD1. Germline V CDR1 and CDR2: KGHSH, LQKENI. With V trimmed by 4 bases and J by 2 bases, 4 bases remained unmatched. This CDR3 has 14 amino acids. The CDR3 loop is CASSRWDRQETQYF. The CDR3 nucleotides are TGTGCCAGCTCACGATGGGACAGACAAGAGACCCAGTACTTC.

The gene calls are TRBV19 and TRBJ2-2, with 10 bases identical to TRBD2. The CDR3 sequence is 17 residues long. Germline V gene lookup returns CDR1 LNHDA and CDR2 SQIVND (reference sequence). J gave up 1 base and V 5 bases, and 7 bases lay outside the gene matches. This CDR3 reads CASSALTSGMNTGELFF. CDR3 in DNA: TGTGCCAGTAGTGCACTTACTAGCGGGATGAACACCGGGGAGCTGTTTTTT.

This clone was counted only a few times. CDR3 coding DNA: TGTGCCAGCAGTGACTCTGGTAGCGGGAACACCGGGGAGCTGTTTTTT. This codes for CASSDSGSGNTGELFF. The gene calls are TRBV6-4 and TRBJ2-2; tentative D call: TRBD2 (6 bases). This CDR3 spans 16 amino acids. V was trimmed by 0 bases and J by 1 base, leaving 9 bases between them. The germline V gene has CDR1 MRHNA and CDR2 SNTAGT.

V usage is TRBV18 and J usage is TRBJ2-3; TRBD2 matches 9 bases. Trimming took 3 bases from V and 4 from J; bases not matched to a gene: 5. This CDR3 is built from 15 residues. The V gene's germline CDR1 is KGHSH and CDR2 LQKENI. The CDR3 DNA is TGTGCCAGCTCACCCGGGACTAGCATATCAGATACGCAGTATTTT. Its translation: CASSPGTSISDTQYF.

The gene calls are TRBV12-5 and TRBJ2-5; TRBD1 matches 11 bases. This CDR3 has 16 residues. The V and J ends lost 6 bases and 5 bases, in that order; junction bases with no gene match: 11. From germline, CDR1 is LGHNT and CDR2 FRNRAP. The CDR3 sequence: CASGPPWGQGDETQYF. For the CDR3, the DNA is TGTGCTAGTGGCCCCCCATGGGGACAGGGGGACGAGACCCAGTACTTC.

The chain couples TRBV5-5 to TRBJ1-1; 8 bases agree with TRBD1. V trimming: 1 base; J trimming: 0 bases; junction bases outside the gene matches: 2. Per germline, CDR1 SGHKS and CDR2 YYEKEE (reference sequence). CDR3 length: 15 residues. DNA of the CDR3: TGTGCCAGCAGCTTGAGGGACAGGATGAACACTGAAGCTTTCTTT. Its translation is CASSLRDRMNTEAFF.

A single count supports this clone. The chain links TRBV25-1 to TRBJ1-2, with 7 bases lining up with TRBD1. The CDR3 spans 13 residues. Per germline, CDR1 MGHDK and CDR2 SYGVNS. The trim removed 6 bases at V and 8 bases at J, leaving 9 bases unmatched. CDR3 sequence: CASRDDRVRGYTF. The CDR3 region has the DNA TGTGCCAGCAGGGACGACAGGGTTCGGGGCTACACCTTC.

The V call is TRBV18, the J call TRBJ1-2, with 8 positions matching TRBD1. The germline CDR1 and CDR2 sequences are KGHSH and LQKENI. The CDR3 has 14 residues. V gave up 4 bases and J gave up 4 bases; unmatched junction bases: 5. CDR3 region: CASSLRTGSYGYTF. In nucleotides, the CDR3 is TGTGCCAGCTCACTTCGGACAGGGTCCTATGGCTACACCTTC. Full variable domain (outside the CDR3, taken from reference TRBV18 and TRBJ1-2): NAGVMQNPRHLVRRRGQEARLRCSPMKGHSHVYWYRQLPEEGLKFMVYLQKENIIDESGMPKERFSAEFPKEGPSILRIQQVVRGDSAAYFCASSLRTGSYGYTFGSGTRLTVV.

The chain couples TRBV7-8 to TRBJ2-1; the D is unclear. The germline V and J ends were trimmed by 4 bases and 9 bases, with 10 bases remaining between them. This CDR3 is built from 12 residues. Germline CDR1 SGHVS, CDR2 FQNEAQ. CDR3 in DNA: TGTGCCAGCAGCTCGCCTCGTAGTGAGCAGTTCTTC. This sequence encodes CASSSPRSEQFF. Full variable domain (remainder filled in from reference TRBV7-8 and TRBJ2-1): GAGVSQSPRYKVAKRGQDVALRCDPISGHVSLFWYQQALGQGPEFLTYFQNEAQLDKSGLPSDRFFAERPEGSVSTLKIQRTQQEDSAVYLCASSSPRSEQFFGPGTRLTVL.

The rearrangement uses TRBV25-1 and TRBJ2-1; 7 nucleotides match TRBD2. In germline, CDR1 is MGHDK, CDR2 SYGVNS. The CDR3 is 14 residues long. Trimming at V came to 2 bases and at J to 4 bases, leaving 2 bases not matched to a gene. The chain's CDR3 is CASSETGRYNEQFF. The CDR3 DNA sequence: TGTGCCAGCAGTGAAACCGGGAGGTACAATGAGCAGTTCTTC.

The V call is TRBV5-1, the J call TRBJ2-7; TRBD1 might be the D (6 bases). The CDR3 runs 14 residues. V was pared by 3 bases and J by 2 bases, with 12 bases between. Germline V lookup: CDR1 SGHRS, CDR2 YFSETQ. CDR3 DNA sequence: TGCGCCAGCAGCTCAACCGGGACAACCTACGAGCAGTACTTC. Protein: CASSSTGTTYEQYF. The full variable domain, its missing parts supplied by reference TRBV5-1 and TRBJ2-7, is KAGVTQTPRYLIKTRGQQVTLSCSPISGHRSVSWYQQTPGQGLQFLFEYFSETQRNKGNFPGRFSGRQFSNSRSEMNVSTLELGDSALYLCASSSTGTTYEQYFGPGTRLTVT.

The V call is TRBV15, the J call TRBJ2-7, with TRBD2 matching 10 bases. The CDR3 length is 21 residues. CDR1 LNHNV and CDR2 YYDKDF come from the germline V gene (reference sequence). The trim removed 2 bases at V and 0 bases at J, leaving 19 bases unmatched. Here the CDR3 reads CATSRKRSGSGRVKSSYEQYF. DNA for the CDR3: TGTGCCACCAGCAGAAAACGCTCGGGGAGCGGGAGGGTTAAAAGCTCCTACGAGCAGTACTTC.